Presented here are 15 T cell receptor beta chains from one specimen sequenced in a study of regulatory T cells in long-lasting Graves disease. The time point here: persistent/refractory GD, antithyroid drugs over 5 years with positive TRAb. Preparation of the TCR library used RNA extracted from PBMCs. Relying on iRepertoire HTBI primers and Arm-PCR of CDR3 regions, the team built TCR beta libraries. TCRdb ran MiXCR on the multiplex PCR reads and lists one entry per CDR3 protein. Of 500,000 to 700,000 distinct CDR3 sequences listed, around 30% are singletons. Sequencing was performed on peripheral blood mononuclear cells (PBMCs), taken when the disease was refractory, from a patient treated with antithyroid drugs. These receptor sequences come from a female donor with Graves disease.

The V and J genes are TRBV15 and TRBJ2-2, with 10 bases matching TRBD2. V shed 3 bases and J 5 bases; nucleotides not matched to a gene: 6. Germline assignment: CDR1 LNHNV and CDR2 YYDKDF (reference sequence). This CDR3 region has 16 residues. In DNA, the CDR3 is TGTGCCACCAGCAGGGCTACTAGCGGGACGACCGGGGAGCTGTTTTTT. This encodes CATSRATSGTTGELFF.

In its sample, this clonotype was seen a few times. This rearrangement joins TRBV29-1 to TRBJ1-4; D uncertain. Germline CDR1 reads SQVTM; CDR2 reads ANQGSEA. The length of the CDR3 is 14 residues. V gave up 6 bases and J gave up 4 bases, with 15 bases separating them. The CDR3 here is CSVAGYGSNEKLFF. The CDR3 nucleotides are TGCAGCGTCGCCGGATACGGGAGTAATGAAAAACTGTTTTTT.

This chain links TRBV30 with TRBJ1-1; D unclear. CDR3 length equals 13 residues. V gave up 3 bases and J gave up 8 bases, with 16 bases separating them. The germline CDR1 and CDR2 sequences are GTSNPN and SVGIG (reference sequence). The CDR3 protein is CAWSLERDLEAFF. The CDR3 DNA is TGTGCCTGGAGCCTGGAAAGAGACCTGGAAGCTTTCTTT.

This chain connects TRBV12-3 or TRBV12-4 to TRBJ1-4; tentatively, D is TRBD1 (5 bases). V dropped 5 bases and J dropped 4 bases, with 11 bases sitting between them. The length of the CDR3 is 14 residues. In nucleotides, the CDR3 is TGTGCCAGCAGTGGCGGGGGGTTTAATGAAAAACTGTTTTTT. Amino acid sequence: CASSGGGFNEKLFF.

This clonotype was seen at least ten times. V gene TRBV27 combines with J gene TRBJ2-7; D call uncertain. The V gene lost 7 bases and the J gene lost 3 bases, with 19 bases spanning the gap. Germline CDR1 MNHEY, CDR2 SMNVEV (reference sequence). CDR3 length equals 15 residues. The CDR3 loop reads CASNPGTRSYYEQYF. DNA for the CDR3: TGTGCCAGCAACCCGGGTACTCGCTCGTACTACGAGCAGTACTTC.

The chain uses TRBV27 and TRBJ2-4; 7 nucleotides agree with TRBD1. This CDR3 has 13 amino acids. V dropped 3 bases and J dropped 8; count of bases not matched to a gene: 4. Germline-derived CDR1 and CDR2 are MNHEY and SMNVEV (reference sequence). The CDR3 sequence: CASSFGTEDIQYF. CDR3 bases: TGTGCCAGCAGTTTTGGGACAGAAGACATTCAGTACTTC.

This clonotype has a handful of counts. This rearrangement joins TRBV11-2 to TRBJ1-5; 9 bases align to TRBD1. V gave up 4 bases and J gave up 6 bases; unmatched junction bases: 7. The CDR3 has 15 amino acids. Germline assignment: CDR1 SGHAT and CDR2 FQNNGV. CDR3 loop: CASSSGTGSGQPQHF. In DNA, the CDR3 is TGTGCCAGCAGCTCTGGGACAGGGTCGGGTCAGCCCCAGCATTTT.

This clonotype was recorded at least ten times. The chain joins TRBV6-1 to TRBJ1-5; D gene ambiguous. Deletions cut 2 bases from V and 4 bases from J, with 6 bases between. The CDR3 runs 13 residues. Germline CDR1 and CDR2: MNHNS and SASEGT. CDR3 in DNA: TGTGCCAGCAGTGAACTGGGGAATCAGCCCCAGCATTTT. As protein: CASSELGNQPQHF.

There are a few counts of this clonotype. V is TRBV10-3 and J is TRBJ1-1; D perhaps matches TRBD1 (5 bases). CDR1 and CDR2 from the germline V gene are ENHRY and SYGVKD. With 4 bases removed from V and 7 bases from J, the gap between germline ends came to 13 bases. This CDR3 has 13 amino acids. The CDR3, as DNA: TGTGCCATCAGTGGGAAGAATGGGGGTGAAGCTTTCTTT. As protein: CAISGKNGGEAFF.

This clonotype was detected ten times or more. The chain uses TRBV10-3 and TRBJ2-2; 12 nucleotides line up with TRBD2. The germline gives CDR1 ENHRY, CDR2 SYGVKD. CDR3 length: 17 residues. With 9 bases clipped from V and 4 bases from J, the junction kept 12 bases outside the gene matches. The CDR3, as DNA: TGTGCCATGAAGACTAGCGGGGGCCTCCCCGGCACCGGGGAGCTGTTTTTT. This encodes CAMKTSGGLPGTGELFF.

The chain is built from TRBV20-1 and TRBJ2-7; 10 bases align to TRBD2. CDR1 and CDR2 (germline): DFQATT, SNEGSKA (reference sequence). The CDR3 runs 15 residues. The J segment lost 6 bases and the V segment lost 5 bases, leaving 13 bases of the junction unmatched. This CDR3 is CSAPTSGKTSGEQYF. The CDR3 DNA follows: TGCAGTGCTCCCACTAGCGGGAAGACTTCGGGCGAGCAGTACTTC.

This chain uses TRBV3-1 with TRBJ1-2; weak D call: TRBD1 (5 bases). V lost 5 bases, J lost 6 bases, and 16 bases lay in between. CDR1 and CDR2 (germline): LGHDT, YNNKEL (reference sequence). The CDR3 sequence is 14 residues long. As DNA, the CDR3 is TGTGCCAGCAGCTTATCGGACACCGCCCATGGCTACACCTTC. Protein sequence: CASSLSDTAHGYTF. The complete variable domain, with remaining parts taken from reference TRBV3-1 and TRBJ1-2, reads DTAVSQTPKYLVTQMGNDKSIKCEQNLGHDTMYWYKQDSKKFLKIMFSYNNKELIINETVPNRFSPKSPDKAHLNLHINSLELGDSAVYFCASSLSDTAHGYTFGSGTRLTVV.

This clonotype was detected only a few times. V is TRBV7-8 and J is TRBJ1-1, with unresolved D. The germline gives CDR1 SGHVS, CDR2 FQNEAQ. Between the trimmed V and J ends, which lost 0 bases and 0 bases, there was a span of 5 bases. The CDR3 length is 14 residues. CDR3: CASSLAEVNTEAFF. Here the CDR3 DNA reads TGTGCCAGCAGCTTAGCAGAAGTGAACACTGAAGCTTTCTTT. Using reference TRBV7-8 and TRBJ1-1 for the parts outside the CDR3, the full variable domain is GAGVSQSPRYKVAKRGQDVALRCDPISGHVSLFWYQQALGQGPEFLTYFQNEAQLDKSGLPSDRFFAERPEGSVSTLKIQRTQQEDSAVYLCASSLAEVNTEAFFGQGTRLTVV.

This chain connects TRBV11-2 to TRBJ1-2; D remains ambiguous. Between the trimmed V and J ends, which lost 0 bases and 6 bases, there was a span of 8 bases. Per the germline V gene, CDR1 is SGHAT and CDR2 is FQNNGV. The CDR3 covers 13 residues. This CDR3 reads CASSLDLVDGYTF. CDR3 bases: TGTGCCAGCAGCTTAGATCTTGTGGATGGCTACACCTTC.

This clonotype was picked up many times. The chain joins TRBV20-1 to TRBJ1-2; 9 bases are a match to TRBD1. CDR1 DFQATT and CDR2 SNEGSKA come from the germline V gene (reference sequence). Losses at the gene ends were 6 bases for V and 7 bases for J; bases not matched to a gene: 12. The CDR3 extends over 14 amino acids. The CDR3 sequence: CSAGPEQGAGGYTF. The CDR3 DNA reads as TGCAGTGCGGGTCCGGAACAGGGGGCTGGTGGCTACACCTTC.